A single sample gave rise to the 8 T cell receptor beta chains below, sequenced in a study of cytomegalovirus exposure and HLA in healthy donors. PCR employed 60 Vbeta and 13 Jbeta primers. Assay used: immunoSEQ multiplex PCR; TCRdb lists only in-frame clones, some missing. The repertoire holds about 160,000 clones, with around 80% as singletons. The sequenced sample was PBMCs. The receptors come from a male donor in good health and CMV-seronegative.

This clone came up a few times. The chain is built from TRBV6-5 and TRBJ1-4, with 9 bases lining up with TRBD1. Germline loops: CDR1 MNHEY, CDR2 SVGAGI. Trimming took 4 bases from V and 8 from J; bases not matched to a gene: 8. The CDR3 spans 15 residues. The CDR3 spells CASSFTTGGLEKLFF. The CDR3 DNA sequence: TGTGCCAGCAGTTTCACGACAGGGGGTTTAGAAAAACTGTTTTTT.

The chain couples TRBV6-1 to TRBJ1-1, with TRBD1 matching over 11 bases. Trimming cost V 8 bases and J 5 bases; bases outside gene matches: 7. In germline, CDR1 is MNHNS, CDR2 SASEGT. This CDR3 is 14 amino acids long. In DNA, the CDR3 is TGTGCCAGCCGGGACAGGGGGGGATATACTGAAGCTTTCTTT. This gives the protein CASRDRGGYTEAFF.

The V call is TRBV5-1, the J call TRBJ2-3; maybe TRBD1 (5 bases). V lost 5 bases to trimming and J lost 2 bases, with 12 bases between them. This CDR3 comprises 14 residues. Per germline, CDR1 SGHRS and CDR2 YFSETQ. The CDR3 protein is CASRAQGLTDTQYF. In DNA form, the CDR3 reads TGCGCCAGCAGGGCGCAGGGCCTCACAGATACGCAGTATTTT.

On this clone: At one boundary the junction diverges from the germline segment, which might be a read error. The chain recombines TRBV5-8 with TRBJ2-7, with 7 bases fitting TRBD2. The CDR3 is 13 residues long. CDR1 and CDR2 from the germline V gene are SGHTS and YDEGEE. The CDR3 nucleotides read TGCGCCAGCAGCCAGCGTAGGGAGGGCGAGCAGTACTTC. It encodes CASSQRREGEQYF. The full variable domain, rest sourced from reference TRBV5-8 and TRBJ2-7, is EAGVTQSPTHLIKTRGQQATLRCSPISGHTSVYWYQQALGLGLQFLLWYDEGEERNRGNFPPRFSGRQFPNYSSELNVNALELEDSALYLCASSQRREGEQYFGPGTRLTVT.

This clone has only a few counts. The gene calls are TRBV6-1 and TRBJ1-1; no definite D call. The germline V and J ends were trimmed by 6 bases and 8 bases, with 10 bases remaining between them. CDR1 is MNHNS, CDR2 SASEGT, per germline. This CDR3 has 11 amino acids. The CDR3: CASSLRREAFF. DNA for the CDR3: TGTGCCAGCAGCCTACGGAGGGAAGCTTTCTTT.

The chain is built from TRBV7-3 and TRBJ2-2; 7 nucleotides align to TRBD1. Germline loops: CDR1 SGHTA, CDR2 FQGTGA. The length of the CDR3 is 13 residues. J lost 4 bases, V lost 5 bases, and 1 base had no gene match. The CDR3 bases are TGTGCCAGCAGCAGACAGGGCACCGGGGAGCTGTTTTTT. This gives the protein CASSRQGTGELFF.

This clone has just a few counts. V usage is TRBV6-1 and J usage is TRBJ2-7; TRBD1 matches 8 bases. The V and J ends lost 4 bases and 3 bases, in that order; junction bases with no gene match: 11. Germline V gene data show CDR1 as MNHNS and CDR2 as SASEGT. The CDR3 has 16 amino acids. The CDR3, as DNA: TGTGCCAGCAGTGGAACAGGGGGAGCCCCCTACTACGAGCAGTACTTC. Protein sequence: CASSGTGGAPYYEQYF.

This chain joins TRBV6-5 and TRBJ2-5; D is unclear. Germline CDR1 is MNHEY and CDR2 is SVGAGI. V lost 4 bases and J 4 bases, leaving 13 bases between the germline ends. The CDR3 runs to 14 residues. CDR3 loop: CASSSHSGGETQYF. As DNA, the CDR3 is TGTGCCAGCAGTTCCCACTCCGGTGGAGAGACCCAGTACTTC.